The entry that follows covers one T cell receptor beta chain sequence. The antigen remains unidentified. Trimming cost V 0 bases and J 9 bases, with 8 bases left between them. The CDR3 is 12 amino acids. Germline V gene data show CDR1 as SEHNR and CDR2 as FQNEAQ (reference sequence). This sample is part of a study of beta chain features in type 1 diabetes. General study results and limits: The naive, central memory and Treg TCRB repertoires of patients appeared to be more similar to one another than those of healthy donors. Type 1 diabetes patients showed fewer insertions and more deletions at VDJ junctions.

Sequenced material consisted of expressed TCRB transcripts (all of the isolated RNA was reverse transcribed). Reads from naive, central memory and regulatory T cell samples averaged about 3.57 million. Measured with immunoSEQ multiplex PCR; TCRdb has only the in-frame clones, and not every one. The sample has 430,000 or so clones, 10% to 12% seen once; the top ten hold 0.04% to 0.05%. The sample consisted of naive CD4+ T cells from blood. This clonotype originated in a woman aged 18-29 years in good health. This chain joins TRBV7-9 and TRBJ1-1; D remains ambiguous. The CDR3 region has the DNA TGTGCCAGCAGCTTAGCGAACCAGAAAGCTTTCTTT. Protein sequence: CASSLANQKAFF. Full variable domain (outside the CDR3, taken from reference TRBV7-9 and TRBJ1-1): DTGVSQNPRHKITKRGQNVTFRCDPISEHNRLYWYRQTLGQGPEFLTYFQNEAQLEKSRLLSDRFSAERPKGSFSTLEIQRTEQGDSAMYLCASSLANQKAFFGQGTRLTVV.